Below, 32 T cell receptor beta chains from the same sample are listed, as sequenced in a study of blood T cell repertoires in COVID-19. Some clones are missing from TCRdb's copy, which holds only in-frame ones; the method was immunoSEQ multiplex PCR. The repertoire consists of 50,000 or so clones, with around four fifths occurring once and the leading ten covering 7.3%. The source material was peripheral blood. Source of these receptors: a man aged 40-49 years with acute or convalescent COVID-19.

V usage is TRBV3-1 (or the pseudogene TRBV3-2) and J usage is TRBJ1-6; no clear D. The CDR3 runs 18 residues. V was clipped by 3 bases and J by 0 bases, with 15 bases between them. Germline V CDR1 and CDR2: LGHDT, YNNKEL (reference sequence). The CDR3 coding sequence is TGTGCCAGCAGCCACCAACGGTCCACCGGCTCCTATAATTCACCCCTCCACTTT. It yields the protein CASSHQRSTGSYNSPLHF.

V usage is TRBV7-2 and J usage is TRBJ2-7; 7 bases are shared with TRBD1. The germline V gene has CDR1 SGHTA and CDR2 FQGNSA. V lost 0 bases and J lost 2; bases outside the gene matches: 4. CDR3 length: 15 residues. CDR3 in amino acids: CASSLAWDSAYEQYF. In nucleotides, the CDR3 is TGTGCCAGCAGCTTAGCGTGGGACAGCGCCTACGAGCAGTACTTC.

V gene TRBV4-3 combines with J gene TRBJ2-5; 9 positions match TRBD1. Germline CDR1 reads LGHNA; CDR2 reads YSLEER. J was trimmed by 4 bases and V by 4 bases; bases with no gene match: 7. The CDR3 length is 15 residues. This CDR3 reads CASSRETGGTETQYF. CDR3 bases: TGCGCCAGCAGCCGAGAAACAGGGGGCACAGAGACCCAGTACTTC.

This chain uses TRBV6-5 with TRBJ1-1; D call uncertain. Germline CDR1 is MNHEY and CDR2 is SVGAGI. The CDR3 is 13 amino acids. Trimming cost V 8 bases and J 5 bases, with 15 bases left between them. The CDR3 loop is CASGAPKRTEAFF. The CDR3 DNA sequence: TGTGCCAGCGGCGCTCCTAAGAGGACTGAAGCTTTCTTT.

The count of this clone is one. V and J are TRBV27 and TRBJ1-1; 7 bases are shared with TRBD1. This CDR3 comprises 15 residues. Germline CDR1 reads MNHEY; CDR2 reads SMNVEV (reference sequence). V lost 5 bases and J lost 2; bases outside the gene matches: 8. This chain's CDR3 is CASSVRGLPNTEAFF. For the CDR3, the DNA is TGTGCCAGCAGTGTTAGGGGGCTCCCCAACACTGAAGCTTTCTTT.

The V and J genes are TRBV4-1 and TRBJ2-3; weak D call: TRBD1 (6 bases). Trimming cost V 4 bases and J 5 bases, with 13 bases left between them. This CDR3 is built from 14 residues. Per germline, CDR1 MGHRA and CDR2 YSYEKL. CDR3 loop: CASSPGQTLDTQYF. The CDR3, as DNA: TGCGCCAGCAGCCCCGGACAGACCTTAGATACGCAGTATTTT.

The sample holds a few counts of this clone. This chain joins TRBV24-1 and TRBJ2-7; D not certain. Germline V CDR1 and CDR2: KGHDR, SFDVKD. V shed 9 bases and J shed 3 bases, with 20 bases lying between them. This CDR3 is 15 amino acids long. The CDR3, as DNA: TGTGCCACCCCCGAGGCCCCCTGCTTTGTCTACGAGCAGTACTTC. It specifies CATPEAPCFVYEQYF.

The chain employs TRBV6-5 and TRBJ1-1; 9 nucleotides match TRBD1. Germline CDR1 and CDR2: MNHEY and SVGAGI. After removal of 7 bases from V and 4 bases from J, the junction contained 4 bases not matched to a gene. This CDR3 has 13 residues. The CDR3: CASKDRGGTEAFF. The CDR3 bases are TGTGCCAGCAAGGACAGGGGAGGCACTGAAGCTTTCTTT.

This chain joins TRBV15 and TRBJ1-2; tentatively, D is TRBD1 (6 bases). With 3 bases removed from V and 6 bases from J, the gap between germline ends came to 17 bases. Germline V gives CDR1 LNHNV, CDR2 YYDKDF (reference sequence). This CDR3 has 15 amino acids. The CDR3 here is CATSRVTGQSHGYTF. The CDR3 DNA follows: TGTGCCACCAGCAGGGTAACCGGACAGTCCCATGGCTACACCTTC.

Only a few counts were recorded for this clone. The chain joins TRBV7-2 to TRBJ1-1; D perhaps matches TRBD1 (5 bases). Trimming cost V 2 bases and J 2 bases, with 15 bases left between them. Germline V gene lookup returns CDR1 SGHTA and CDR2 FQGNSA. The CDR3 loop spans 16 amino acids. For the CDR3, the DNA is TGTGCCAGCAGCTTATATGCGGGGCAGCTAAACACTGAAGCTTTCTTT. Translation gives CASSLYAGQLNTEAFF.

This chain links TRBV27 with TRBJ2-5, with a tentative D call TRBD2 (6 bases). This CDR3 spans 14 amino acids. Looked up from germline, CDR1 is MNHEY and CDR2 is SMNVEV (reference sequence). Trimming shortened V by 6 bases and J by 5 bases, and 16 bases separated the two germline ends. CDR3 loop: CASRARREAETQYF. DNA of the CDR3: TGTGCCAGCAGAGCTAGGAGGGAAGCTGAGACCCAGTACTTC.

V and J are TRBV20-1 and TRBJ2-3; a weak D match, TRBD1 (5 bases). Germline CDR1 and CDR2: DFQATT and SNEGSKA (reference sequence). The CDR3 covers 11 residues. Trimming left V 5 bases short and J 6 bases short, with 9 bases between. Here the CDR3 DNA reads TGCAGTGCTGTAAGACAGGATACGCAGTATTTT. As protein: CSAVRQDTQYF.

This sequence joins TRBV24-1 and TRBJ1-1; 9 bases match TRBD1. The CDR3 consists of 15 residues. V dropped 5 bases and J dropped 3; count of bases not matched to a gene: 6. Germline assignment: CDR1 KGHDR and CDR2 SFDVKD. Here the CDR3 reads CATSGGQGTYTEAFF. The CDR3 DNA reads TGTGCCACCAGTGGGGGACAGGGAACGTACACTGAAGCTTTCTTT.

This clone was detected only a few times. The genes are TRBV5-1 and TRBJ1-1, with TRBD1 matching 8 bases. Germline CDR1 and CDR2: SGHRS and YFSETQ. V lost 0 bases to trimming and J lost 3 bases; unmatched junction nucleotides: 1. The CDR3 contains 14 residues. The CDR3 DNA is TGCGCCAGCAGCTTGGGACAGGGGCACACTGAAGCTTTCTTT. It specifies CASSLGQGHTEAFF.

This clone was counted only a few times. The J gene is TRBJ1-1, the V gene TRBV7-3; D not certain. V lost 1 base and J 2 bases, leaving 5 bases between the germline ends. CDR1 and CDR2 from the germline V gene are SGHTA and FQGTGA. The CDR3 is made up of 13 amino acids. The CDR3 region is CASSLIKNTEAFF. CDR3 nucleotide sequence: TGTGCCAGCAGCTTAATTAAAAACACTGAAGCTTTCTTT.

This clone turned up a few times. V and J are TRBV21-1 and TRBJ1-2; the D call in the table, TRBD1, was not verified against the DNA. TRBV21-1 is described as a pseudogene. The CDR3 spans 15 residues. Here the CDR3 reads CASSKTGYALCGYTF. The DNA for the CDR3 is TGTGCCAGCAGCAAAACAGGGTATGCCCTATGTGGCTACACCTTC.

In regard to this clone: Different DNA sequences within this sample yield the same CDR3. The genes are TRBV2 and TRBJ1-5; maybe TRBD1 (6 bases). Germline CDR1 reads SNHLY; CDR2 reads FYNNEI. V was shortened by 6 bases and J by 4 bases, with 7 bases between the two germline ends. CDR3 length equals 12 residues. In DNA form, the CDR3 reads TGTGCCAGCAGCACAGGGAATCAGCCCCAGCATTTT. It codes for CASSTGNQPQHF.

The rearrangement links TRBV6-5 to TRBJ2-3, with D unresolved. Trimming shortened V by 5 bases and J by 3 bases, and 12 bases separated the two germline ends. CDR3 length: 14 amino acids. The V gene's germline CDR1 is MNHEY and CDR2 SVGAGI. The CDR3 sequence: CASSNGVGTDTQYF. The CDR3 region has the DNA TGTGCCAGCAGTAATGGAGTGGGTACAGATACGCAGTATTTT.

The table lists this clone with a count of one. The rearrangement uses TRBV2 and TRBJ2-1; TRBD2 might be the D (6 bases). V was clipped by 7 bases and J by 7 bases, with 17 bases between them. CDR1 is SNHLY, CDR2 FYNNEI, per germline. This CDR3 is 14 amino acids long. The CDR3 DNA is TGTGCCAGCACCGGACTACCAGGGAGAAATGAGCAGTTCTTC. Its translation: CASTGLPGRNEQFF. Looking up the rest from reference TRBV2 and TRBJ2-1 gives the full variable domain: EPEVTQTPSHQVTQMGQEVILRCVPISNHLYFYWYRQILGQKVEFLVSFYNNEISEKSEIFDDQFSVERPDGSNFTLKIRSTKLEDSAMYFCASTGLPGRNEQFFGPGTRLTVL.

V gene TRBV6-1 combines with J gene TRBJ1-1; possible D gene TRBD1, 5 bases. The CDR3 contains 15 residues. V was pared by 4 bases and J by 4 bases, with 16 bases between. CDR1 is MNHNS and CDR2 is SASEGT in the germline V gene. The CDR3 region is CASSAILDTTTEAFF. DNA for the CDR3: TGTGCCAGCAGTGCTATATTGGACACAACCACTGAAGCTTTCTTT.

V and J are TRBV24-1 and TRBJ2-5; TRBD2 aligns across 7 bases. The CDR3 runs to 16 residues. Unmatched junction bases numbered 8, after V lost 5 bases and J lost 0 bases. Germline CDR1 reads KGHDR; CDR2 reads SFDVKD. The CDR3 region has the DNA TGTGCCACCAGTGCCGGTGAAGCGGGGTACCAAGAGACCCAGTACTTC. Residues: CATSAGEAGYQETQYF.

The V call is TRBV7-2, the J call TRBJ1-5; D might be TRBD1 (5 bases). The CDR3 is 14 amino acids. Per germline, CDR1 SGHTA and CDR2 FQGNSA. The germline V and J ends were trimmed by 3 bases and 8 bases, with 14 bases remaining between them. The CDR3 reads CASSFYKGKEPQHF. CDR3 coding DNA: TGTGCCAGCAGCTTCTATAAGGGGAAGGAGCCCCAGCATTTT.

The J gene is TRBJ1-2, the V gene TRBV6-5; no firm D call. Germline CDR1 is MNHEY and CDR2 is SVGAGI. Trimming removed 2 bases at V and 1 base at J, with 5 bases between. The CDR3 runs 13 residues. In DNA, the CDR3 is TGTGCCAGCAGTTACGATAGTAACTATGGCTACACCTTC. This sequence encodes CASSYDSNYGYTF.

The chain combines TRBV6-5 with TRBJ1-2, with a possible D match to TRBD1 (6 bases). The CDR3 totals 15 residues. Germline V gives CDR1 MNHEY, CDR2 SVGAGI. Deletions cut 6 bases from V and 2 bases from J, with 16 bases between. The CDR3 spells CASSPATRGNYGYTF. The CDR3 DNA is TGTGCCAGCAGCCCCGCGACGAGGGGGAACTATGGCTACACCTTC.

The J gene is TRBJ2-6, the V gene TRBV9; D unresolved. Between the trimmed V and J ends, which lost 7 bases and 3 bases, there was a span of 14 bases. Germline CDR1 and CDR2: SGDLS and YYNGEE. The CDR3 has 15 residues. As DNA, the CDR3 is TGTGCCAGCCGCTCGTGGAGAAGTGGGGCCAACGTCCTGACTTTC. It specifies CASRSWRSGANVLTF. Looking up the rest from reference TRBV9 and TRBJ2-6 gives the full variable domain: DSGVTQTPKHLITATGQRVTLRCSPRSGDLSVYWYQQSLDQGLQFLIQYYNGEERAKGNILERFSAQQFPDLHSELNLSSLELGDSALYFCASRSWRSGANVLTFGAGSRLTVL.

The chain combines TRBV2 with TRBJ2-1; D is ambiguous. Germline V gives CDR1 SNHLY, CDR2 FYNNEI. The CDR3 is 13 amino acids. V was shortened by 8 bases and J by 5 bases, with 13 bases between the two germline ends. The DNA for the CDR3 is TGTGCCAGCCACCTTTCTAGGAACAATGAGCAGTTCTTC. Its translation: CASHLSRNNEQFF.

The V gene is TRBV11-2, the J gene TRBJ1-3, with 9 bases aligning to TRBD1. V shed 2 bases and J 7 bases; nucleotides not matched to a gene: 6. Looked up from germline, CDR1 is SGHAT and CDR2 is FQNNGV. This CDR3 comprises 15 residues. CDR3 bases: TGTGCCAGCAGCTTAAGGTTGACAGGGGGGAACACCATATATTTT. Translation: CASSLRLTGGNTIYF.

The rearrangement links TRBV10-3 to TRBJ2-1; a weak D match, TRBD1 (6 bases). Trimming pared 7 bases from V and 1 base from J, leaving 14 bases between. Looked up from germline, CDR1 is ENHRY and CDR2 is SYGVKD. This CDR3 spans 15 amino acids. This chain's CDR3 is CAITKTGLSYNEQFF. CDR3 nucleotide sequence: TGTGCCATCACCAAGACAGGCTTGTCCTACAATGAGCAGTTCTTC.

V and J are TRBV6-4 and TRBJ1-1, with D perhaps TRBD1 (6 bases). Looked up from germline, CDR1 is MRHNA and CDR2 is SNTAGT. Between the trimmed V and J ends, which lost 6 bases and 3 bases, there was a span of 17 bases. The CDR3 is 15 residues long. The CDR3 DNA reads TGTGCCAGCAGCTTAAACAGGGATTCGCACACTGAAGCTTTCTTT. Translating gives CASSLNRDSHTEAFF.

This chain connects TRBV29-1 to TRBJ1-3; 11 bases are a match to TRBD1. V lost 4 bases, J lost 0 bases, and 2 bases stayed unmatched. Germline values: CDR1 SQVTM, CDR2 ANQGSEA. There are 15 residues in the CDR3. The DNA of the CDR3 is TGCAGCGTTGCCGGGACAGGGGGCTCTGGAAACACCATATATTTT. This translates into CSVAGTGGSGNTIYF.

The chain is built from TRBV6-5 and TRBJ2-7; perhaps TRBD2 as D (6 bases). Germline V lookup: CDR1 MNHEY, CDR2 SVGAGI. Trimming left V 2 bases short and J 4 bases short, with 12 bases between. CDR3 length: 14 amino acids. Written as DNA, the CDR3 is TGTGCCAGCAGTTACGGGCAGGGACTTTACGAGCAGTACTTC. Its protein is CASSYGQGLYEQYF.

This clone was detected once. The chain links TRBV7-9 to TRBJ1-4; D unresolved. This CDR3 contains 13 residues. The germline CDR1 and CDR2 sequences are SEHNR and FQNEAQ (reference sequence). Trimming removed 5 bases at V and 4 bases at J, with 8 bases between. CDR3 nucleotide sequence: TGTGCCAGCAGCCTGGGCAATAATGAAAAACTGTTTTTT. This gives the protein CASSLGNNEKLFF.